The subject of this entry is one TCR beta chain. Its antigen is still unknown. This cohort consisted of healthy bone marrow donors. This sample was included in a study of cytomegalovirus exposure and HLA in healthy donors. Study results and limitations: Cytomegalovirus-associated status was assigned to some 160 TCR beta chains. In a later analysis, HLA-associated TCR beta chains were more clonally expanded than equally common others. Roughly uniform depth of sequencing across donors was assumed in presence/absence analyses.

Primers included in the PCR were 60 Vbeta and 13 Jbeta primers. Measured with immunoSEQ multiplex PCR; TCRdb has only the in-frame clones, and not every one. The sample holds more than 90,000 clones, around 81% seen once. From germline, CDR1 is MNHEY and CDR2 SVGAGI. The CDR3 is made up of 12 amino acids. After removal of 4 bases from V and 6 bases from J, the junction contained 1 base not matched to a gene. Sequenced: PBMCs. The chain links TRBV6-5 to TRBJ1-2; 8 bases align to TRBD1. The clonotype originates from a woman in her sixties or seventies in good health and CMV-seropositive. CDR3 in amino acids: CASSLTGDGYTF. As DNA, the CDR3 is TGTGCCAGCAGTTTGACAGGGGATGGCTACACCTTC.